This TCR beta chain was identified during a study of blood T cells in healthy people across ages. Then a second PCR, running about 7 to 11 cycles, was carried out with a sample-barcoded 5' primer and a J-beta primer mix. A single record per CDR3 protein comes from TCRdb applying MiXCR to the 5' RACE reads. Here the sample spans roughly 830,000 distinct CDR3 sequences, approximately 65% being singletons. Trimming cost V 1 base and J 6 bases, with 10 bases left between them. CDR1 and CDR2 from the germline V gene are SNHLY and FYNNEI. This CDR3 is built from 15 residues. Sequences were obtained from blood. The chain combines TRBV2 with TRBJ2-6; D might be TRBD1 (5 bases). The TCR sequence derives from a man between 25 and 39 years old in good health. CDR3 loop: CASSEDRLSANVLTF. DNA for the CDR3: TGTGCCAGCAGTGAAGACAGGTTGTCGGCCAACGTCCTGACTTTC.